These T cell receptor beta chains were read from a single sample in a study of blood T cells in healthy people across ages. TCRdb ran MiXCR on the 5' RACE reads and lists one entry per CDR3 protein. The table shows 650,000 to 1,000,000 distinct CDR3 sequences, with around 36% occurring only once. The sequenced sample was blood. These TCRs come from a man between 18 and 29 years old in good health. The CDR3 runs from the conserved cysteine through the conserved F or W. The order of the fields is V gene, D gene, J gene, clone size, CDR3 DNA, CDR3 protein. D genes are given only for firm matches. Expanded clones are given a class, and other clones once, few, many or no size at all.

v_gene: TRBV6-6; d_gene: .; j_gene: TRBJ2-3; abundance: .; CDR3nt: TGTGCCAGCAGTGCCGACAGCACAGAGACGCAGTATTTT; CDR3aa: CASSADSTETQYF
v_gene: TRBV7-2; d_gene: .; j_gene: TRBJ2-1; abundance: .; CDR3nt: TGTGCCAGCAGCTTATTGACTACGCAAGAGACCCAGTTCTTC; CDR3aa: CASSLLTTQETQFF
v_gene: TRBV21-1; d_gene: .; j_gene: TRBJ1-6; abundance: .; CDR3nt: TGTGCCAGCAGCAAAGCGTGGCAGGTCGGGTCACCCCTCCACTTT; CDR3aa: CASSKAWQVGSPLHF
v_gene: TRBV24-1; d_gene: .; j_gene: TRBJ2-3; abundance: few; CDR3nt: TGTGCCACCAGTGATTTCTTCCGGGGGTCAGGAACAGATACGCAGTATTTT; CDR3aa: CATSDFFRGSGTDTQYF
v_gene: TRBV4-2; d_gene: .; j_gene: TRBJ1-1; abundance: many; CDR3nt: TGTGCCAGCAGCCGCCCGGAGAACACTGAAGCTTTCTTT; CDR3aa: CASSRPENTEAFF
v_gene: TRBV5-1; d_gene: TRBD1; j_gene: TRBJ1-2; abundance: .; CDR3nt: TGCGCCAGCAGCGCCCCGACAGGGCTGGGCTATGGCTACACCTTC; CDR3aa: CASSAPTGLGYGYTF
v_gene: TRBV5-1; d_gene: TRBD1; j_gene: TRBJ2-1; abundance: .; CDR3nt: TGCGCCAGCAGCTCGCGGACAGGGAACTACAATGAGCAGTTCTTC; CDR3aa: CASSSRTGNYNEQFF
v_gene: TRBV7-2; d_gene: TRBD2; j_gene: TRBJ2-5; abundance: .; CDR3nt: TGTGCCAGCAGCTTAGAAGCGGGGGGCCTGGAGACCCAGTACTTC; CDR3aa: CASSLEAGGLETQYF
v_gene: TRBV20-1; d_gene: .; j_gene: TRBJ2-7; abundance: few; CDR3nt: TGCAGTGCCAGGGGGGAGGGCTCCTACGAGCAGTACTTC; CDR3aa: CSARGEGSYEQYF
v_gene: TRBV20-1; d_gene: .; j_gene: TRBJ2-7; abundance: many; CDR3nt: TGCAGTGCCGGGACACCCAATTCCTACGAGCAGTACTTC; CDR3aa: CSAGTPNSYEQYF
v_gene: TRBV5-1; d_gene: TRBD1; j_gene: TRBJ1-1; abundance: few; CDR3nt: TGCGCCAGCAGTTGGGCAGGGGGTGTTTTGGCTGAAGCTTTCTTT; CDR3aa: CASSWAGGVLAEAFF
v_gene: TRBV20-1; d_gene: .; j_gene: TRBJ1-5; abundance: .; CDR3nt: TGCAGTGGGGTAAGCGAGAGCAATCAGCCCCAGCATTTT; CDR3aa: CSGVSESNQPQHF
v_gene: TRBV28; d_gene: TRBD1; j_gene: TRBJ2-7; abundance: .; CDR3nt: TGTGCCAGCAGTTTAGGTACAGGACCTATACAGGGGACAGGAGGGTGCGAGCAGTACTTC; CDR3aa: CASSLGTGPIQGTGGCEQYF
v_gene: TRBV4-1; d_gene: .; j_gene: TRBJ1-4; abundance: few; CDR3nt: TGCGCCAGCAGCCAAGGATCATCGCGGCAGGCGAATGAAAAACTGTTTTTT; CDR3aa: CASSQGSSRQANEKLFF
v_gene: TRBV15; d_gene: .; j_gene: TRBJ2-7; abundance: once; CDR3nt: TGTGCCACCAGCAGAGATAAAAGGGAGTGGAGCTCCTACGAGCAGTACTTC; CDR3aa: CATSRDKREWSSYEQYF
v_gene: TRBV10-3; d_gene: TRBD1; j_gene: TRBJ1-2; abundance: .; CDR3nt: TGTGCCACCGACGGGACAGGCTATGGCTACACCTTC; CDR3aa: CATDGTGYGYTF
v_gene: TRBV27; d_gene: .; j_gene: TRBJ1-2; abundance: .; CDR3nt: TGTGCCAGCATGGGTAACTATGGCTACACCTTC; CDR3aa: CASMGNYGYTF
v_gene: TRBV27; d_gene: .; j_gene: TRBJ2-7; abundance: few; CDR3nt: TGTGCCAGCAGTTTATCAATCGATGAGCAGTACTTC; CDR3aa: CASSLSIDEQYF
v_gene: TRBV7-3; d_gene: .; j_gene: TRBJ2-3; abundance: few; CDR3nt: TGTGCCAGCAGCTTATCGGGGGAGCCCACAGATACGCAGTATTTT; CDR3aa: CASSLSGEPTDTQYF
v_gene: TRBV5-1; d_gene: .; j_gene: TRBJ2-5; abundance: .; CDR3nt: TGCGCCAGCAGCTTGGTACCGGGCAGCGAGACCCAGTACTTC; CDR3aa: CASSLVPGSETQYF
v_gene: TRBV3-1; d_gene: .; j_gene: TRBJ1-1; abundance: few; CDR3nt: TGTGCCAGCAGCCAAGATTTAGCGACAGGCGCCGAAGCTTTCTTT; CDR3aa: CASSQDLATGAEAFF
v_gene: TRBV5-1; d_gene: .; j_gene: TRBJ2-1; abundance: .; CDR3nt: TGCGCCAGCAGCTTTTTGGACTTACAAGGCAATGAGCAGTTCTTC; CDR3aa: CASSFLDLQGNEQFF
v_gene: TRBV5-1; d_gene: .; j_gene: TRBJ2-7; abundance: few; CDR3nt: TGCGCCAGCAGTACGGACCACGAGCAGTACTTC; CDR3aa: CASSTDHEQYF
v_gene: TRBV9; d_gene: TRBD2; j_gene: TRBJ2-1; abundance: few; CDR3nt: TGTGCCAGCAGCGTGGGGCTAGCGGAGTACAATGAGCAGTTCTTC; CDR3aa: CASSVGLAEYNEQFF
v_gene: TRBV7-9; d_gene: TRBD1; j_gene: TRBJ2-1; abundance: .; CDR3nt: TGTGCCAGCAGCTTAGCGTTAGGGACAGACTCCAGGGGCCCGCAGTTCTTC; CDR3aa: CASSLALGTDSRGPQFF
v_gene: TRBV28; d_gene: TRBD1; j_gene: TRBJ1-6; abundance: .; CDR3nt: TGTGCCAGCACCCGATTCCCCGACAGGGTCTATAATTCACCCCTCCACTTT; CDR3aa: CASTRFPDRVYNSPLHF
v_gene: TRBV5-1; d_gene: .; j_gene: TRBJ2-3; abundance: many; CDR3nt: TGCGCCAGCAGGACGGTGGACTCCACAGATACGCAGTATTTT; CDR3aa: CASRTVDSTDTQYF
v_gene: TRBV12-3/TRBV12-4; d_gene: TRBD1; j_gene: TRBJ2-5; abundance: many; CDR3nt: TGTGCCAGCAGTCGAACCCGAGGGGGCCTCGTTTTGGAGACCCAGTACTTC; CDR3aa: CASSRTRGGLVLETQYF
v_gene: TRBV11-2; d_gene: .; j_gene: TRBJ2-1; abundance: few; CDR3nt: TGTGCCAGCAGCTTAGCCTCTTACGAGCAGTTCTTC; CDR3aa: CASSLASYEQFF
v_gene: TRBV9; d_gene: .; j_gene: TRBJ2-7; abundance: .; CDR3nt: TGTGCCAGCAGCGTAGTTGGGGATCCCTCCTACGAGCAGTACTTC; CDR3aa: CASSVVGDPSYEQYF
v_gene: TRBV6-2/TRBV6-3; d_gene: TRBD1; j_gene: TRBJ1-1; abundance: .; CDR3nt: TGTGCCAGCAGCCGACGGAACAGGGGGCGGTGGACTGAAGCTTTCTTT; CDR3aa: CASSRRNRGRWTEAFF
v_gene: TRBV7-2; d_gene: .; j_gene: TRBJ2-4; abundance: .; CDR3nt: TGTGCCAGTAGTATAGGGGATGGAGCCAAAAACATTCAGTACTTC; CDR3aa: CASSIGDGAKNIQYF
v_gene: TRBV29-1; d_gene: TRBD1; j_gene: TRBJ2-5; abundance: .; CDR3nt: TGCAGCGTCTACGGGACAGCATTCCAAGAGACCCAGTACTTC; CDR3aa: CSVYGTAFQETQYF
v_gene: TRBV20-1; d_gene: .; j_gene: TRBJ2-2; abundance: few; CDR3nt: TGCAGTGCTAGAACAGGGCGAGGAAACACCGGGGAGCTGTTTTTT; CDR3aa: CSARTGRGNTGELFF
v_gene: TRBV9; d_gene: .; j_gene: TRBJ2-7; abundance: once; CDR3nt: TGTGCCGGCAGTGTAGCGATGGGACCTGGGGATGGCGAGCAGTACTTC; CDR3aa: CAGSVAMGPGDGEQYF
v_gene: TRBV7-2; d_gene: .; j_gene: TRBJ1-1; abundance: few; CDR3nt: TGTGCCAGCAGCTTGATGGTCCCTGAAGCTTTCTTT; CDR3aa: CASSLMVPEAFF
v_gene: TRBV6-5; d_gene: TRBD1; j_gene: TRBJ1-1; abundance: .; CDR3nt: TGTGCCAGCAGTTACACAGACGCAGGGGGCCCTGGCACTGAAGCTTTCTTT; CDR3aa: CASSYTDAGGPGTEAFF
v_gene: TRBV4-1; d_gene: TRBD1; j_gene: TRBJ2-6; abundance: few; CDR3nt: TGCGCCAGCAGCTCTTCCCCCGGGACAGGGGTATCTGGGGCCAACGTCCTGACTTTC; CDR3aa: CASSSSPGTGVSGANVLTF
v_gene: TRBV21-1; d_gene: .; j_gene: TRBJ1-5; abundance: few; CDR3nt: TGTGCCAGCAGTACTCAGGTTAATAATAGCAATCAGCCCCAGCATTTT; CDR3aa: CASSTQVNNSNQPQHF
v_gene: TRBV4-3; d_gene: .; j_gene: TRBJ1-2; abundance: .; CDR3nt: TGCGCCCGCAGCCAAGAGAGGGACACTGGCTACACCTTC; CDR3aa: CARSQERDTGYTF
v_gene: TRBV6-2/TRBV6-3; d_gene: TRBD1; j_gene: TRBJ2-7; abundance: few; CDR3nt: TGTGCCAGCAGTTTAGGACAGGGCATCTCCTACGAGCAGTACTTC; CDR3aa: CASSLGQGISYEQYF
v_gene: TRBV10-3; d_gene: .; j_gene: TRBJ2-1; abundance: .; CDR3nt: TGTGCCATCGCGGACAGTGGGGATGAGCAGTTCTTC; CDR3aa: CAIADSGDEQFF
v_gene: TRBV11-2; d_gene: TRBD1; j_gene: TRBJ2-1; abundance: .; CDR3nt: TGTGCCAGCAGCTTAGCCCTGGGACAGATTGCGAATGAGCAGTTCTTC; CDR3aa: CASSLALGQIANEQFF
v_gene: TRBV23-1; d_gene: .; j_gene: TRBJ1-5; abundance: .; CDR3nt: TGCGCCAGCAGTTCTTCAGGGGAAGGGTCCAATCAGCCCCAGCATTTT; CDR3aa: CASSSSGEGSNQPQHF
v_gene: TRBV2; d_gene: .; j_gene: TRBJ2-5; abundance: .; CDR3nt: TGTGCCAGCAGTGGCACAGGGTGGGGTGAGCAGTACTTC; CDR3aa: CASSGTGWGEQYF
v_gene: TRBV20-1; d_gene: .; j_gene: TRBJ2-3; abundance: once; CDR3nt: TGCAGTGCTAGAGATATACCGTCCAGAGATACGCAGTATTTT; CDR3aa: CSARDIPSRDTQYF
v_gene: TRBV4-2; d_gene: .; j_gene: TRBJ1-3; abundance: .; CDR3nt: TGTGCCAGCACCAGGGGCTCTGGAAACACCATATATTTT; CDR3aa: CASTRGSGNTIYF
v_gene: TRBV7-9; d_gene: .; j_gene: TRBJ2-7; abundance: .; CDR3nt: TGTGCCAGCAGCCCGGCGGGACAGTCCTACGAGCAGTACTTC; CDR3aa: CASSPAGQSYEQYF
v_gene: TRBV2; d_gene: .; j_gene: TRBJ2-3; abundance: .; CDR3nt: TGTGCCAGCAGGGAGAGGGGTACGCAGTATTTT; CDR3aa: CASRERGTQYF
v_gene: TRBV5-6; d_gene: .; j_gene: TRBJ1-2; abundance: few; CDR3nt: TGTGCCAGCACCTTGACAGATTACTATGGCTACACCTTC; CDR3aa: CASTLTDYYGYTF
v_gene: TRBV12-3/TRBV12-4; d_gene: TRBD2; j_gene: TRBJ2-3; abundance: few; CDR3nt: TGTGCGACCGGGAAAACTAGCGCAGATACGCAGTATTTT; CDR3aa: CATGKTSADTQYF
v_gene: TRBV9; d_gene: .; j_gene: TRBJ2-3; abundance: many; CDR3nt: TGTGCCAGCAGCGTAGTCCCTAGCGCAGATACGCAGTATTTT; CDR3aa: CASSVVPSADTQYF
v_gene: TRBV4-2; d_gene: .; j_gene: TRBJ2-7; abundance: .; CDR3nt: TGTGCCAGCAGCCAAGATCTTCGAGGAGGCGAGCAGTACTTC; CDR3aa: CASSQDLRGGEQYF
v_gene: TRBV5-3; d_gene: TRBD1; j_gene: TRBJ2-7; abundance: .; CDR3nt: TGTGCCAGAAGACACGGGACAGGGGGGGCGTCCTACGAGCAGTACTTC; CDR3aa: CARRHGTGGASYEQYF
v_gene: TRBV20-1; d_gene: TRBD2; j_gene: TRBJ2-4; abundance: .; CDR3nt: TGCAGTGCTATAAGTCCAGCGGGAGGGAAAAACATTCAGTACTTC; CDR3aa: CSAISPAGGKNIQYF